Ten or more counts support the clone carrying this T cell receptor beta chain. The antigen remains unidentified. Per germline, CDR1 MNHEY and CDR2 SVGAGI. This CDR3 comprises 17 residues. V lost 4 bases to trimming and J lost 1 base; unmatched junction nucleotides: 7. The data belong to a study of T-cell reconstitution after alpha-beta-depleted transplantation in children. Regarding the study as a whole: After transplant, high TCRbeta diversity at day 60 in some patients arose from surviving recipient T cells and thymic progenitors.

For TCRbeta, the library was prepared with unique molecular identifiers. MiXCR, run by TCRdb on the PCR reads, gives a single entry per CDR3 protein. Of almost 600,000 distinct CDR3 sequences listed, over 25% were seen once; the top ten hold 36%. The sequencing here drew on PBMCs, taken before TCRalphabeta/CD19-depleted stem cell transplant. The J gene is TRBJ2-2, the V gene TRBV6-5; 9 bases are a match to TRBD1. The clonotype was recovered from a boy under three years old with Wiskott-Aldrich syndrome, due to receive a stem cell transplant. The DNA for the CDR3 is TGTGCCAGCAGTTTCTACGACAGGGGGGAGAACACCGGGGAGCTGTTTTTT. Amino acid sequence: CASSFYDRGENTGELFF.